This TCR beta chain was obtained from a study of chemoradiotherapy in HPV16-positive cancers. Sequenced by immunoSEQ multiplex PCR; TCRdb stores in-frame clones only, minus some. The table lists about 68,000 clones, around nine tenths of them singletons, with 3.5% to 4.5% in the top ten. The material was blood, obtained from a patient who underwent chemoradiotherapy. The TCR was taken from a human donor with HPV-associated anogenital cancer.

CDR3 protein: CASSLFGRRGEQFF. Here the CDR3 DNA reads TGTGCCAGCAGTTTGTTTGGACGCCGGGGTGAGCAGTTCTTC. The chain carries TRBV27 and TRBJ2-1; possibly TRBD2 for D (5 bases). The ends were cut back, 3 bases at V and 9 bases at J, with 15 bases in the middle. Germline V gene data show CDR1 as MNHEY and CDR2 as SMNVEV (reference sequence). The CDR3 runs to 14 residues.